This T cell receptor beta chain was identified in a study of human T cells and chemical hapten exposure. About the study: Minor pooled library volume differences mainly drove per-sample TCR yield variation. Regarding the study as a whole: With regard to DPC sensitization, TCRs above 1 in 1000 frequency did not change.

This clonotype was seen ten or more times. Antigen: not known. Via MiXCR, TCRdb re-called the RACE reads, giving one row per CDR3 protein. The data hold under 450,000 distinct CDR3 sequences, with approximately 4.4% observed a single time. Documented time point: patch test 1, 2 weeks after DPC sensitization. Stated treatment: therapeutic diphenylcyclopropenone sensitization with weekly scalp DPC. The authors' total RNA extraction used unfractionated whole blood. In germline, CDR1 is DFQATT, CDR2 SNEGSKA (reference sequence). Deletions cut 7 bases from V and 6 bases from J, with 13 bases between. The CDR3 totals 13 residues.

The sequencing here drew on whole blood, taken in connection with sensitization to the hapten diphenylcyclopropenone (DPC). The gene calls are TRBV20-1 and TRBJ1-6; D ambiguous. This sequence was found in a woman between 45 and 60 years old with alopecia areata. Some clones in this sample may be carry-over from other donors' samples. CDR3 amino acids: CSVQDPVNSPLHF. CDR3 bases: TGCAGTGTGCAGGACCCAGTTAATTCACCCCTCCACTTT.